This TCR beta chain was retrieved from a study of blood T cell repertoires in COVID-19 (dated by TCRdb to 2020 to 2022). In terms of the full investigation: Samples covering the acute and convalescent phases of COVID-19 were provided by collaborators in the United States, Italy and Spain. The prospective study material was composed of cDNA or gDNA derived from T cells, B-cell-depleted T cells, or PBMCs. Deeply sampled blood TCRbeta repertoires from subjects exposed to, actively infected with, or recovered from COVID-19 were included in the dataset. The repertoires were made available in a free public database intended to serve as a resource for research on the immune response to SARS-CoV-2. Samples were obtained from the ongoing ImmuneRACE study (first 160 participants) and from some 1,300 subjects provided by 6 global collaborators. Nearly every sample came with metadata listing a de-identified subject ID, COVID-19 status, age in years and sex. Where available, HLA class I and class II types were obtained from metadata supplied by the sample provider rather than from assay-based typing. The paper's findings and limits, for the study overall: Clinical and demographic metadata were provided uncurated, with the amount varying by source and participant.

V is trimmed back by 2 bases and J by 2 bases, and the junction contains 4 bases that no gene match accounts for. CDR1 and CDR2, looked up from the germline V gene (reference sequence), are LGHDT and YNNKEL. From the cysteine through the phenylalanine, the CDR3 covers 15 amino acids. Just the 45-base CDR3 DNA is kept, in frame starting at base 1. Remarks on this clone: Its antigen is unknown. One base away there is no much larger clone; base qualities are not given.

One collaborating source in Seattle enrolled patients while the patients were actively infected and followed the patients over time throughout the course of disease. The collaborating institutions used their own protocols to collect whole blood in K2EDTA tubes. Collaborator samples were shipped for TCRbeta analysis as frozen whole blood, isolated PBMCs, or DNA extracted from either sample type. The immunoSEQ Assay, a bias-controlled multiplex PCR, was used to amplify TCRbeta CDR3 regions from genomic DNA. Processing in the source paper ran as follows. Nucleated cell counts per sample were estimated from amplification of reference gene primers within the assay. To quantify the absolute abundance of each unique TCRbeta CDR3 rearrangement, sequence reads were collapsed and filtered. For each sample, productive Simpson clonality was calculated as the square root of Simpson's diversity index across productive rearrangements. The source is immuneACCESS, and TCRdb retained only in-frame sequences with V and J called. Part of the clones is not carried over; for the studies checked, unresolved V genes explain less than half of this, and the remainder is unexplained. Clonal size and the V and J genes are those of that table, whereas D and trimming came from the DNA. This sample comprises 180,000 or so clones, roughly 76% of them detected only once. The ten largest clones add up to 11% of the sample.

Here the chain combines TRBV3-1 (or the pseudogene TRBV3-2) and TRBJ2-7; 9 nucleotides in the junction match TRBD1. This TCR came from a woman aged 40 to 50 with COVID-19, enrolled during active disease. Sequenced: peripheral blood. For the CDR3, the sequence is CASSQRTGATYEQYF. The sequenced DNA is TGTGCCAGCAGCCAAAGGACAGGGGCAACCTACGAGCAGTACTTC.